This entry lists 23 T cell receptor beta chains sequenced from one sample in a study of patients and donors after allogeneic stem cell transplantation. TCRdb re-analysed the RT-PCR reads in MiXCR, keeping a single row per CDR3 protein. The sample records approximately 410,000 distinct CDR3 sequences, around 15% being singletons. Sequencing input: blood, either unsorted or a sorted T cell fraction (not recorded which). These receptors were obtained from a human donor who was either an allogeneic HSCT recipient or a stem cell or donor lymphocyte infusion donor (not recorded which). It is not recorded whose cells these are; they may come from a transplant donor.

This clonotype was picked up a small number of times. This chain connects TRBV30 to TRBJ2-1; 12 positions match TRBD2. V lost 2 bases, J lost 7 bases, and 9 bases stayed unmatched. CDR3 length equals 16 residues. The germline V gene has CDR1 GTSNPN and CDR2 SVGIG (reference sequence). CDR3 bases: TGTGCCTGGAGTCAACCCCTAGCGGGAGGGATTAATGAGCAGTTCTTC. This codes for CAWSQPLAGGINEQFF.

The rearrangement joins TRBV24-1 to TRBJ1-1; possible D gene TRBD1, 5 bases. CDR1 is KGHDR and CDR2 is SFDVKD in the germline V gene. With 6 bases removed from V and 1 base from J, the gap between germline ends came to 8 bases. CDR3 length: 13 residues. The CDR3 loop reads CATSHTGNTEAFF. Here the CDR3 DNA reads TGTGCCACCAGTCACACAGGGAACACTGAAGCTTTCTTT.

This chain joins TRBV27 and TRBJ2-7; 9 nucleotides line up with TRBD1. This CDR3 comprises 15 residues. The germline gives CDR1 MNHEY, CDR2 SMNVEV (reference sequence). V shed 3 bases and J 7 bases; nucleotides not matched to a gene: 10. In DNA form, the CDR3 reads TGTGCCAGCAGTTTCGCCCGGGGACAGGGCCAGGAGCAGTACTTC. This codes for CASSFARGQGQEQYF.

With respect to this clonotype: At one end, the junction sequence differs from germline, possibly due to a read error. V and J are TRBV27 and TRBJ2-7, with TRBD2 matching over 14 bases. The CDR3 consists of 18 residues. Germline V gene data show CDR1 as MNHEY and CDR2 as SMNVEV (reference sequence). CDR3: CTSSAGLAGGPTGDEQYF. The CDR3 nucleotides read TGCACCAGCAGTGCCGGACTAGCGGGAGGCCCCACCGGTGACGAGCAGTACTTC.

The chain carries TRBV12-3 or TRBV12-4 and TRBJ1-1, with D possibly TRBD1 on 5 matching bases. There are 11 residues in the CDR3. V lost 1 base and J 9 bases, leaving 6 bases between the germline ends. CDR3 residues: CASSLGTKAFF. CDR3 bases: TGTGCCAGCAGTTTAGGGACAAAAGCTTTCTTT.

This clonotype was detected a few times. V gene TRBV5-1 combines with J gene TRBJ2-2; 8 nucleotides match TRBD1. Looked up from germline, CDR1 is SGHRS and CDR2 is YFSETQ. The CDR3 runs 16 residues. After removal of 5 bases from V and 3 bases from J, the junction contained 9 bases not matched to a gene. CDR3 region: CASSSSQGAHTGELFF. The CDR3 region has the DNA TGCGCCAGCAGTTCGAGTCAGGGGGCGCACACCGGGGAGCTGTTTTTT.

This clonotype was counted ten times or more. V usage is TRBV12-3 or TRBV12-4 and J usage is TRBJ1-2; D gene unclear. Trimming shortened V by 7 bases and J by 9 bases, and 12 bases separated the two germline ends. This CDR3 is built from 11 residues. CDR3 sequence reads: CASTAGSSYTF. The CDR3, as DNA: TGTGCCAGCACCGCCGGGAGCAGCTACACCTTC.

The chain joins TRBV20-1 to TRBJ2-1; D call uncertain. The CDR3 has 15 residues. Trimming pared 0 bases from V and 0 bases from J, leaving 9 bases between. Looked up from germline, CDR1 is DFQATT and CDR2 is SNEGSKA (reference sequence). The CDR3 sequence is CSAREITGSYNEQFF. CDR3 bases: TGCAGTGCTAGAGAGATTACCGGCTCCTACAATGAGCAGTTCTTC.

The chain has TRBV6-5 and TRBJ2-7, with D maybe TRBD1 (6 bases). This CDR3 contains 12 residues. Germline V gives CDR1 MNHEY, CDR2 SVGAGI. V gave up 8 bases and J gave up 2 bases, with 10 bases separating them. Here the CDR3 DNA reads TGTGCCAGCGGCAGGGGACCCTACGAGCAGTACTTC. Encoded protein: CASGRGPYEQYF.

This clonotype was recorded a few times. The chain links TRBV30 to TRBJ2-7; D gene uncertain. This CDR3 is built from 13 residues. Germline V lookup: CDR1 GTSNPN, CDR2 SVGIG (reference sequence). Trimming took off 3 bases at V and 2 bases at J, with 11 bases between the two ends. The CDR3 coding sequence is TGTGCCTGGAGCGGCGCTAGGACCTACGAGCAGTACTTC. Protein product: CAWSGARTYEQYF.

The V and J genes are TRBV12-3 or TRBV12-4 and TRBJ2-1; weak D call: TRBD2 (6 bases). The CDR3 has 16 amino acids. The V end was cut by 6 bases, the J end by 0 bases, with 15 bases between. CDR3 sequence: CASSQHSGSSYNEQFF. As DNA, the CDR3 is TGTGCCAGCAGCCAACATAGCGGAAGCTCCTACAATGAGCAGTTCTTC.

This clonotype occurred a few times. The chain employs TRBV7-9 and TRBJ1-1; weak D call: TRBD1 (5 bases). V lost 5 bases and J lost 5, with 15 bases in between. Germline V CDR1 and CDR2: SEHNR, FQNEAQ (reference sequence). This CDR3 has 14 residues. CDR3 nucleotide sequence: TGTGCCAGCAGCCTAGACCGGGGCGAGACTGAAGCTTTCTTT. It is translated as CASSLDRGETEAFF.

This chain connects TRBV9 to TRBJ2-5; perhaps TRBD2 as D (6 bases). Trimming left V 2 bases short and J 1 base short, with 9 bases between. There are 14 residues in the CDR3. The germline gives CDR1 SGDLS, CDR2 YYNGEE. This chain's CDR3 is CASSVAGTQETQYF. The CDR3 bases are TGTGCCAGCAGCGTCGCGGGGACCCAAGAGACCCAGTACTTC. The full variable domain, rest sourced from reference TRBV9 and TRBJ2-5, is DSGVTQTPKHLITATGQRVTLRCSPRSGDLSVYWYQQSLDQGLQFLIQYYNGEERAKGNILERFSAQQFPDLHSELNLSSLELGDSALYFCASSVAGTQETQYFGPGTRLLVL.

V is TRBV25-1 and J is TRBJ2-2; D is ambiguous. V was pared by 1 base and J by 2 bases, with 8 bases between. Germline V CDR1 and CDR2: MGHDK, SYGVNS. The CDR3 spans 15 residues. CDR3 protein: CASSESWGNTGELFF. DNA for the CDR3: TGTGCCAGCAGTGAATCTTGGGGAAACACCGGGGAGCTGTTTTTT.

The chain is built from TRBV10-3 and TRBJ2-6; D gene ambiguous. The CDR3 has 17 amino acids. V dropped 3 bases and J dropped 0 bases, with 12 bases sitting between them. Germline V gene sequence: CDR1 ENHRY, CDR2 SYGVKD. The CDR3, as DNA: TGTGCCATCAGTGAATCCCGTTTAAGCTCTGGGGCCAACGTCCTGACTTTC. Translating gives CAISESRLSSGANVLTF.

CDR3 bases: TGTGCCAGCAGTAGGACAGCACATGGCTACACCTTC. Its protein is CASSRTAHGYTF. V is TRBV6-5 and J is TRBJ1-2, with D possibly being TRBD1 (6 bases). Trimming left V 5 bases short and J 6 bases short, with 10 bases between. Per germline, CDR1 MNHEY and CDR2 SVGAGI. The CDR3 has 12 residues.

This clonotype was detected a few times. This chain links TRBV6-5 with TRBJ2-2; D is ambiguous. V was trimmed by 4 bases and J by 3 bases, leaving 12 bases between them. Per germline, CDR1 MNHEY and CDR2 SVGAGI. The CDR3 length is 15 residues. The CDR3 reads CASSLKGTHTGELFF. CDR3 nucleotide sequence: TGTGCCAGCAGTTTGAAGGGAACCCACACCGGGGAGCTGTTTTTT.

This clonotype occurred a few times. CDR3 protein: CASSLSLASEQFF. In DNA, the CDR3 is TGTGCCAGCAGCCTATCACTAGCGAGTGAGCAGTTCTTC. The chain couples TRBV9 to TRBJ2-1; 7 bases are shared with TRBD2. V lost 4 bases to trimming and J lost 9 bases; unmatched junction nucleotides: 7. The CDR3 consists of 13 residues. Germline V lookup: CDR1 SGDLS, CDR2 YYNGEE.

The chain recombines TRBV6-1 with TRBJ1-2; TRBD1 agrees at 7 bases. This CDR3 has 15 amino acids. The J segment lost 6 bases and the V segment lost 6 bases, leaving 13 bases of the junction unmatched. Germline lookup yields CDR1 MNHNS and CDR2 SASEGT. The CDR3 is CASRVQGKGLDGYTF. The CDR3 nucleotides read TGTGCCAGCAGAGTACAGGGGAAAGGTCTCGATGGCTACACCTTC.

Only a few counts were recorded for this clonotype. The chain is built from TRBV7-9 and TRBJ1-4; D is uncertain. Germline V lookup: CDR1 SEHNR, CDR2 FQNEAQ (reference sequence). Trimming stripped 2 bases from V and 8 bases from J, with 9 bases between. This CDR3 is built from 13 residues. The CDR3 region has the DNA TGTGCCAGCAGCTTATTAACGGAAGAAAAACTGTTTTTT. This codes for CASSLLTEEKLFF.

This rearrangement joins TRBV4-1 to TRBJ2-2; no reliable D call. Between the trimmed V and J ends, which lost 1 base and 5 bases, there was a span of 14 bases. There are 16 residues in the CDR3. In germline, CDR1 is MGHRA, CDR2 YSYEKL. CDR3 loop: CASSQAVPIGTGELFF. CDR3 in DNA: TGCGCCAGCAGCCAAGCCGTCCCGATTGGAACCGGGGAGCTGTTTTTT.

This clonotype turned up a few times. This rearrangement joins TRBV29-1 to TRBJ2-2; unclear D gene. This CDR3 is 12 amino acids long. Germline assignment: CDR1 SQVTM and CDR2 ANQGSEA. V was shortened by 4 bases and J by 0 bases, with 3 bases between the two germline ends. CDR3 bases: TGCAGCGTTGCACCGAACACCGGGGAGCTGTTTTTT. It is translated as CSVAPNTGELFF.

The chain joins TRBV24-1 to TRBJ2-1; D not certain. Germline-derived CDR1 and CDR2 are KGHDR and SFDVKD. The CDR3 extends over 14 amino acids. V was cut by 4 bases and J by 7 bases, with 13 bases left in between. This CDR3 reads CATSESAQVNEQFF. The CDR3 bases are TGTGCCACCAGTGAAAGCGCCCAGGTAAATGAGCAGTTCTTC.